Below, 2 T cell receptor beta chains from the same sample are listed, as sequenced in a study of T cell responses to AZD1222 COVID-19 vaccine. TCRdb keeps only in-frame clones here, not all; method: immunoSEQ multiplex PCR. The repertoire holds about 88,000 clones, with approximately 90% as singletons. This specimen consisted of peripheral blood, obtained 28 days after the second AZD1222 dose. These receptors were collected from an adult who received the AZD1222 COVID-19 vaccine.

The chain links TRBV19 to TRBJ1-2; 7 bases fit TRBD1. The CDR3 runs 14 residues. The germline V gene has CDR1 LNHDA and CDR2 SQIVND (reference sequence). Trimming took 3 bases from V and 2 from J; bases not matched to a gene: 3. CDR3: CASSMDRLNYGYTF. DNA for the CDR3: TGTGCCAGTAGTATGGACAGGTTGAACTATGGCTACACCTTC. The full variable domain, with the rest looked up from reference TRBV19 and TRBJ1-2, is DGGITQSPKYLFRKEGQNVTLSCEQNLNHDAMYWYRQDPGQGLRLIYYSQIVNDFQKGDIAEGYSVSREKKESFPLTVTSAQKNPTAFYLCASSMDRLNYGYTFGSGTRLTVV.

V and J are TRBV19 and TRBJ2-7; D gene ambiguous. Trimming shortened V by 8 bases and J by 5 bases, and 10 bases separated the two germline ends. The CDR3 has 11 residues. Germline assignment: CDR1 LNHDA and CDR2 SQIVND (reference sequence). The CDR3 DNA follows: TGTGCCAGTGATAATCACCACGAGCAGTACTTC. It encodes CASDNHHEQYF.